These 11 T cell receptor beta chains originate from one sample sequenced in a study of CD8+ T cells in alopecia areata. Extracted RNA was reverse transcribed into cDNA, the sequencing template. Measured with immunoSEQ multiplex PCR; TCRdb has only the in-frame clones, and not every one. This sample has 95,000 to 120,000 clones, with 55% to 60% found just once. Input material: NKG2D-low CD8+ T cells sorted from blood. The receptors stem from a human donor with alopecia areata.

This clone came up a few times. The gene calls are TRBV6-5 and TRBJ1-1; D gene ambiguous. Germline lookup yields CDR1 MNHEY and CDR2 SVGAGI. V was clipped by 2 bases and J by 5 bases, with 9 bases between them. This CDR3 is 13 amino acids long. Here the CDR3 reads CASSYGPGTEAFF. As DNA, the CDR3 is TGTGCCAGCAGTTACGGGCCGGGAACTGAAGCTTTCTTT.

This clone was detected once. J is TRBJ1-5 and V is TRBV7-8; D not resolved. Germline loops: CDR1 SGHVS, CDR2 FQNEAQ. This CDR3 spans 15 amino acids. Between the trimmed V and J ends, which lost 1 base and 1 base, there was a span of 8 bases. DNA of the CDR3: TGTGCCAGCAGCTTAGGGTTTGACAGCAATCAGCCCCAGCATTTT. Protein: CASSLGFDSNQPQHF.

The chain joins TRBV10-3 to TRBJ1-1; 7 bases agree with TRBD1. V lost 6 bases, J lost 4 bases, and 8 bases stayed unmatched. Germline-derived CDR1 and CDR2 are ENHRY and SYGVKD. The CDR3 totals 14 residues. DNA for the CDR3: TGTGCCATCAGGAATACAGGGGTAGGCACTGAAGCTTTCTTT. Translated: CAIRNTGVGTEAFF.

CDR3 protein: CASSPGGVGELFF. The DNA of the CDR3 is TGTGCCAGCAGCCCAGGCGGGGTGGGGGAGCTGTTTTTT. The chain combines TRBV6-6 with TRBJ2-2; a possible D gene is TRBD2 (6 bases). This CDR3 spans 13 amino acids. Trimming took off 6 bases at V and 8 bases at J, with 13 bases between the two ends. Germline lookup yields CDR1 MNHNY and CDR2 SVGAGI (reference sequence).

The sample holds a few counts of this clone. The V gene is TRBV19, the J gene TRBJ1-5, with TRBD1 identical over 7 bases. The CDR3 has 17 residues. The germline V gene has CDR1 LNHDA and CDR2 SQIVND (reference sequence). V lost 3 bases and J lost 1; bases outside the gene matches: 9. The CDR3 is CASSILPTGTSNQPQHF. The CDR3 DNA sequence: TGTGCCAGTAGTATCCTCCCGACAGGGACGAGCAATCAGCCCCAGCATTTT.

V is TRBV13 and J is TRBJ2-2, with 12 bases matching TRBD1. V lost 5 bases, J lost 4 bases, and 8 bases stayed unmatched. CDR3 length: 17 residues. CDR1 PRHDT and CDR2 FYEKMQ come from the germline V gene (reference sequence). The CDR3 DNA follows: TGTGCCAGCAGCGCCGGGACAGGGGGCGTCGGCACCGGGGAGCTGTTTTTT. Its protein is CASSAGTGGVGTGELFF.

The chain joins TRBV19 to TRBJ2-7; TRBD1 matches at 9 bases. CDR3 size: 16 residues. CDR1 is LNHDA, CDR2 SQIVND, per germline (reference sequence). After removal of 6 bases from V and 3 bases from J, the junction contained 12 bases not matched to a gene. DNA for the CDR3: TGTGCCAGTAGCTACCAAGGCGGGACAGGGCTCTACGAGCAGTACTTC. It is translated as CASSYQGGTGLYEQYF.

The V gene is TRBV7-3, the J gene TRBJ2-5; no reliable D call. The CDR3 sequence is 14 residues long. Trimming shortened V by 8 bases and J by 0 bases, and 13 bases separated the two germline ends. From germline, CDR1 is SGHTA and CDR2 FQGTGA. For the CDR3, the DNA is TGTGCCAGCCGATTTAGGGTGTACCAAGAGACCCAGTACTTC. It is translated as CASRFRVYQETQYF.

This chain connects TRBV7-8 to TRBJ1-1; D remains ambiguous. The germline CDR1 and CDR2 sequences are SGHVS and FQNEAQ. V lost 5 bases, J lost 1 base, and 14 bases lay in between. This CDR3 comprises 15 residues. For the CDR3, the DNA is TGTGCCAGCAGCCTACTCCGCAGGAGGAACACTGAAGCTTTCTTT. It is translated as CASSLLRRRNTEAFF.

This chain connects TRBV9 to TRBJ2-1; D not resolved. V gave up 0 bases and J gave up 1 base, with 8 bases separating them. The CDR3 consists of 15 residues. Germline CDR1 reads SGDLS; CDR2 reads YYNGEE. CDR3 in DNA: TGTGCCAGCAGCGTAGATCTAGGGTCCTACAATGAGCAGTTCTTC. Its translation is CASSVDLGSYNEQFF.

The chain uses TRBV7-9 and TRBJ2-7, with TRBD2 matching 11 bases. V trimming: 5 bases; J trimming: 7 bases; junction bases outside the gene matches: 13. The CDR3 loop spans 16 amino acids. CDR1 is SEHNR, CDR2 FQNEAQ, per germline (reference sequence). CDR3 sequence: CASSEPGLAALSEQYF. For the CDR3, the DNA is TGTGCCAGCAGCGAGCCGGGACTAGCGGCCCTGAGTGAGCAGTACTTC. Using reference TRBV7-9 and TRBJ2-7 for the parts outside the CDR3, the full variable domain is DTGVSQNPRHKITKRGQNVTFRCDPISEHNRLYWYRQTLGQGPEFLTYFQNEAQLEKSRLLSDRFSAERPKGSFSTLEIQRTEQGDSAMYLCASSEPGLAALSEQYFGPGTRLTVT.